A single sample is the source of the 16 T cell receptor beta chains below, sequenced in a study of shared clonotypes between healthy human individuals. Sequencing used immunoSEQ multiplex PCR; TCRdb keeps in-frame clones, though not all of them. The sample carries hundreds of thousands of clones, around 79% recorded once. Sequencing input: PBMCs. Every receptor here comes from a woman between 35 and 50 years old in good health. Some clones in this sample may be carry-over from other donors' samples.

Comments on this clone: Just one base apart from a much larger clone, this may be a read error. Other DNA sequences of this sample code for an identical CDR3. The chain combines TRBV30 with TRBJ2-5; TRBD2 matches at 10 bases. There are 13 residues in the CDR3. V shed 3 bases and J 4 bases; nucleotides not matched to a gene: 2. Germline-derived CDR1 and CDR2 are GTSNPN and SVGIG (reference sequence). Here the CDR3 reads CAWSRLAGETQYF. CDR3 DNA: TGTGCCTGGAGCCGACTAGCGGGAGAGACCCAGTACTTC.

The chain uses TRBV7-2 and TRBJ2-7, with 10 bases identical to TRBD2. The CDR3 is made up of 15 amino acids. Looked up from germline, CDR1 is SGHTA and CDR2 is FQGNSA. The V segment lost 4 bases and the J segment 6 bases; nucleotides outside the gene matches: 9. CDR3 sequence: CASSSTSGNWGEQYF. The CDR3 DNA sequence: TGTGCCAGCAGCTCTACTAGCGGGAATTGGGGCGAGCAGTACTTC.

The chain has TRBV7-3 and TRBJ1-1; TRBD1 matches at 9 bases. V was clipped by 5 bases and J by 1 base; unmatched bases: 8. This CDR3 comprises 16 residues. Germline CDR1 and CDR2: SGHTA and FQGTGA. The CDR3 sequence: CASSPGQGRSNTEAFF. The CDR3, as DNA: TGTGCCAGCAGCCCTGGACAGGGGAGGTCGAACACTGAAGCTTTCTTT.

The J gene is TRBJ2-4, the V gene TRBV21-1; TRBD1 reflects the table's D call only, with no check against the DNA. TRBV21-1 is described as a pseudogene. This CDR3 is built from 15 residues. CDR3: CASSGNRLAKNIQYF. In DNA form, the CDR3 reads TGTGCCAGCAGCGGGAACAGGCTAGCCAAAAACATTCAGTACTTC.

The J gene is TRBJ1-1, the V gene TRBV18; D not resolved. The CDR3 has 14 amino acids. Trimming removed 5 bases at V and 5 bases at J, with 15 bases between. Germline V lookup: CDR1 KGHSH, CDR2 LQKENI. The CDR3 region has the DNA TGTGCCAGCTCAACAAACAGCGGACGGACTGAAGCTTTCTTT. Translation: CASSTNSGRTEAFF.

This clone came up once. This clone may be a read error of a much larger clone one base away. This chain links TRBV30 with TRBJ2-5, with D perhaps TRBD2 (6 bases). Germline V gene sequence: CDR1 GTSNPN, CDR2 SVGIG (reference sequence). The CDR3 covers 14 residues. Deletions cut 5 bases from V and 7 bases from J, with 20 bases between. The CDR3 reads CAWGDWRARGTQYF. Here the CDR3 DNA reads TGTGCCTGGGGGGATTGGAGGGCTCGAGGGACCCAGTACTTC.

The rearrangement uses TRBV28 and TRBJ2-7, with 14 bases that match TRBD2. Losses at the gene ends were 2 bases for V and 3 bases for J; bases not matched to a gene: 3. Germline V gene data show CDR1 as MDHEN and CDR2 as SYDVKM. The length of the CDR3 is 16 residues. The CDR3, as DNA: TGTGCCAGCAGTTTAAGGACTAGCGGGGGGCACTACGAGCAGTACTTC. Amino acids: CASSLRTSGGHYEQYF.

The sample holds a few counts of this clone. The rearrangement uses TRBV11-3 and TRBJ2-7; 8 bases fit TRBD1. This CDR3 has 19 amino acids. The V and J ends lost 2 bases and 4 bases, in that order; junction bases with no gene match: 19. In germline, CDR1 is SGHNT, CDR2 YENEEA. CDR3 bases: TGTGCCAGCAGCTTAAGGGCCGGGGAGGACAGGGCTGCGATATACGAGCAGTACTTC. Amino acid sequence: CASSLRAGEDRAAIYEQYF.

The chain has TRBV6-5 and TRBJ2-1, with D perhaps matching TRBD1 (6 bases). Trimming pared 0 bases from V and 5 bases from J, leaving 11 bases between. CDR3 length: 15 amino acids. Germline V gene data show CDR1 as MNHEY and CDR2 as SVGAGI. The CDR3 loop is CASSYSFGQNNEQFF. CDR3 in DNA: TGTGCCAGCAGTTACTCGTTTGGACAGAACAATGAGCAGTTCTTC.

Comment on this clone: The conserved closing phenylalanine or tryptophan is absent in this CDR3, likely reflecting a read error. It is unclear where the CDR3 begins or ends on the DNA, so no DNA is shown, and the CDR3 is as TCRdb lists it. The chain is built from TRBV6-6 and TRBJ2-6. Ends included, the CDR3 has 11 residues. Germline V gene sequence: CDR1 MNHNY, CDR2 SVGAGI (reference sequence). CDR3 residues: CASSSNTAGPL.

The V call is TRBV19, the J call TRBJ2-2; 10 positions match TRBD1. CDR1 and CDR2 (germline): LNHDA, SQIVND (reference sequence). CDR3 length: 14 residues. The V and J ends lost 5 bases and 6 bases, in that order; junction bases with no gene match: 3. In nucleotides, the CDR3 is TGTGCCAGTAGTTGGGGACAGGGGTCCGGGGAGCTGTTTTTT. Encoded protein: CASSWGQGSGELFF.

The chain carries TRBV2 and TRBJ2-1, with 14 positions matching TRBD2. Germline V gene lookup returns CDR1 SNHLY and CDR2 FYNNEI. Losses at the gene ends were 6 bases for V and 3 bases for J; bases not matched to a gene: 10. The CDR3 extends over 18 amino acids. CDR3 in amino acids: CASRNPGLAGEGYNEQFF. The CDR3 DNA sequence: TGTGCCAGCAGAAACCCGGGACTAGCGGGAGAGGGCTACAATGAGCAGTTCTTC.

The V and J genes are TRBV7-9 and TRBJ2-2; maybe TRBD2 (6 bases). Per germline, CDR1 SEHNR and CDR2 FQNEAQ (reference sequence). CDR3 length equals 12 residues. V shed 6 bases and J shed 8 bases, with 10 bases lying between them. This chain's CDR3 is CASRQGLGELFF. CDR3 DNA sequence: TGTGCCAGCAGGCAGGGACTTGGGGAGCTGTTTTTT.

This clone turned up a few times. The gene calls are TRBV19 and TRBJ2-5, with a possible D match to TRBD2 (6 bases). V was shortened by 5 bases and J by 5 bases, with 21 bases between the two germline ends. This CDR3 comprises 16 residues. CDR1 and CDR2 (germline): LNHDA, SQIVND (reference sequence). This CDR3 is CASSPLLRGNVETQYF. The CDR3 coding sequence is TGTGCCAGTAGTCCCCTTCTCCGGGGGAATGTTGAGACCCAGTACTTC. The full variable domain, completed using reference TRBV19 and TRBJ2-5, is DGGITQSPKYLFRKEGQNVTLSCEQNLNHDAMYWYRQDPGQGLRLIYYSQIVNDFQKGDIAEGYSVSREKKESFPLTVTSAQKNPTAFYLCASSPLLRGNVETQYFGPGTRLLVL.

The chain carries TRBV19 and TRBJ2-5; the match to TRBD2 covers 14 bases. V lost 3 bases and J lost 4; bases outside the gene matches: 7. Germline V gives CDR1 LNHDA, CDR2 SQIVND (reference sequence). This CDR3 has 17 residues. CDR3 DNA: TGTGCCAGTAGTATGGGACTAGCGGGAGCATCCGGAGAGACCCAGTACTTC. This gives the protein CASSMGLAGASGETQYF.

This chain uses TRBV5-1 with TRBJ2-1; the match to TRBD1 covers 9 bases. The length of the CDR3 is 15 residues. V trimming: 2 bases; J trimming: 2 bases; junction bases outside the gene matches: 2. Germline V gene lookup returns CDR1 SGHRS and CDR2 YFSETQ. In nucleotides, the CDR3 is TGCGCCAGCAGCTTAGGACAGGGGACCTACAATGAGCAGTTCTTC. Translation gives CASSLGQGTYNEQFF.